This TCR beta chain was sequenced for a study of Ad26.COV2.S vaccination and SARS-CoV-2 variants. In the study overall: Once or twice, 56 days apart, Ad26.COV2.S was delivered intramuscularly. Overall study results and limits: Placebo recipients showed lower spike-specific TCR breadth than vaccinees.

Trimming removed 4 bases from V and 4 bases from J; junction bases left unmatched: 7. The CDR3 sequence is 16 residues long. Germline V gives CDR1 MGHRA, CDR2 YSYEKL. Repertoires were generated with immunoSEQ multiplex PCR, while TCRdb's copy carries only in-frame clones and drops some. The profile shows approximately 410,000 clones, 80% to 95% of them singletons. On this clone itself: Antigen: not known.

Treatment defined: 19 received Ad26.COV2.S at low or high dose, single or two shots; roughly five received placebo; per-sample allocation not given. Sampling occurred on day 63 after the first vaccine or placebo injection. The sample here was peripheral blood, taken in a trial of Ad26.COV2.S vaccine versus placebo. This receptor was taken from a person aged 18-65 years who received the Ad26.COV2.S COVID-19 vaccine or a placebo. The chain links TRBV4-1 to TRBJ2-3; 11 positions agree with TRBD2. In nucleotides, the CDR3 is TGCGCCAGCAGCCCGCTTAGCGGGGGGGCCGCAGATACGCAGTATTTT. Amino acid sequence: CASSPLSGGAADTQYF.